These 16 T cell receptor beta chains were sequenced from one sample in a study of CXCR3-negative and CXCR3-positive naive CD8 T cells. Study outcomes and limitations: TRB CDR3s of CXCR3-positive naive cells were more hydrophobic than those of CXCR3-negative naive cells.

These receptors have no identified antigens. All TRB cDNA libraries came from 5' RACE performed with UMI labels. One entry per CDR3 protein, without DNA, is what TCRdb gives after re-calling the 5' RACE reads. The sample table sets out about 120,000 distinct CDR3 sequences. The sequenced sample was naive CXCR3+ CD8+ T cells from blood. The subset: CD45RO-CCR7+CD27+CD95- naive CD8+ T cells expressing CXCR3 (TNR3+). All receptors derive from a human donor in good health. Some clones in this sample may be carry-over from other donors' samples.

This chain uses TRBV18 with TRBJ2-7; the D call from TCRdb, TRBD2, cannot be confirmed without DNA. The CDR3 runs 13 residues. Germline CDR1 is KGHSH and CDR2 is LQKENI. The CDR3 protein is CASSPGHGSEQYF.

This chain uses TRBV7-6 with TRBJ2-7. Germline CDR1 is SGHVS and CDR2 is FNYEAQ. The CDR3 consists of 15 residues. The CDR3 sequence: CASSLEIRAGYEQYF.

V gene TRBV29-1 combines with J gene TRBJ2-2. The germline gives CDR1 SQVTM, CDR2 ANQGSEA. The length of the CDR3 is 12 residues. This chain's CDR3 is CSVESDTGELFF.

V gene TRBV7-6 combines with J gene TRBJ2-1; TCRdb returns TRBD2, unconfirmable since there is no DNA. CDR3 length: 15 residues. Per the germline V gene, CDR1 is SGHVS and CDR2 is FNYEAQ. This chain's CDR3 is CASSLLAGTYNEQFF. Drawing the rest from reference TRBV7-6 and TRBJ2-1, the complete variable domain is GAGVSQSPRYKVTKRGQDVALRCDPISGHVSLYWYRQALGQGPEFLTYFNYEAQQDKSGLPNDRFSAERPEGSISTLTIQRTEQRDSAMYRCASSLLAGTYNEQFFGPGTRLTVL.

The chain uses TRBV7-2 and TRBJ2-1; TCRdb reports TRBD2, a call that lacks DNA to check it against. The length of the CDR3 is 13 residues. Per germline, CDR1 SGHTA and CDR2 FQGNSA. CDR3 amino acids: CASSLGLAGALFF.

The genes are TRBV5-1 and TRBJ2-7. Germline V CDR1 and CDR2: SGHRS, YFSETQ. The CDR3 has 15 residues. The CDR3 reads CASSFTGGSSYEQYF.

CDR3: CASSSRQLITGETQYF. The chain recombines TRBV5-4 with TRBJ2-5; the D gene TCRdb calls, TRBD1, cannot be checked with no DNA. This CDR3 is 16 amino acids long. Germline CDR1 is SGHNT and CDR2 is YYREEE (reference sequence).

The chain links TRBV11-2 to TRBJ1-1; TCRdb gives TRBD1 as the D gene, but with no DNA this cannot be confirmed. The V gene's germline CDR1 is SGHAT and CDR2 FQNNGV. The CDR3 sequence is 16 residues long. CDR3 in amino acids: CASSSGWGRVTTEAFF.

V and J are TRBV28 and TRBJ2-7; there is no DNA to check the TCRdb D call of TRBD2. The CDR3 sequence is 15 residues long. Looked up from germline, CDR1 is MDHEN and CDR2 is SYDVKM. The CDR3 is CASRYGLAEAYEQYF.

CDR3 region: CASIGRQGLYSNQPQHF. This sequence joins TRBV19 and TRBJ1-5; the D call from TCRdb, TRBD1, cannot be confirmed without DNA. Germline CDR1 and CDR2: LNHDA and SQIVND (reference sequence). There are 17 residues in the CDR3.

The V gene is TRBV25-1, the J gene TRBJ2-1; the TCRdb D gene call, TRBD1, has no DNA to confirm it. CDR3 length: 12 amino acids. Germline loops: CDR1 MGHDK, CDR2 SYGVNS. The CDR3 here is CASIIDSLMQFF.

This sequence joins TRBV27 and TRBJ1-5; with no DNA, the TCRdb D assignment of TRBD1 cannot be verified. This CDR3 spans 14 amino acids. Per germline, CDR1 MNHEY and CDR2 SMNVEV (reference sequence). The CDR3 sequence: CASSPGTGEVPQHF.

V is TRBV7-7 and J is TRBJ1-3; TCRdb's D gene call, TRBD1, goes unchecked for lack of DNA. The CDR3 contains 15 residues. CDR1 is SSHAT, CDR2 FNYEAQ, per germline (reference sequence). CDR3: CASSPGYPSGNTIYF.

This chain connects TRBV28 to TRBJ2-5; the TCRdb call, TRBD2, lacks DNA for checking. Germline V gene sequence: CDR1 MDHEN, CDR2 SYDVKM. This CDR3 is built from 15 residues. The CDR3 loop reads CASSLSASGGMAHYF.

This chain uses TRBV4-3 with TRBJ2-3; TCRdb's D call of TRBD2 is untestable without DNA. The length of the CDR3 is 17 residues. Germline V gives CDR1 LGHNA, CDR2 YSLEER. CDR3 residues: CASSHLARDYSTDTQYF.

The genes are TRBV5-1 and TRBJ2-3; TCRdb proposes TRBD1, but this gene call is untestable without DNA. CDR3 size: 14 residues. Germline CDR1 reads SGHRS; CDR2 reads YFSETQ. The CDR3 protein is CASSSGQGTDTQYF. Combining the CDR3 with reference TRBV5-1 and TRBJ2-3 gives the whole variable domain KAGVTQTPRYLIKTRGQQVTLSCSPISGHRSVSWYQQTPGQGLQFLFEYFSETQRNKGNFPGRFSGRQFSNSRSEMNVSTLELGDSALYLCASSSGQGTDTQYFGPGTRLTVL.